The 10 T cell receptor beta chains reported below all come from one sample, sequenced in a study of cytomegalovirus exposure and HLA in healthy donors. 13 Jbeta primers and 60 Vbeta primers were used for the PCR. The assay was immunoSEQ multiplex PCR, and TCRdb's table has in-frame clones only and misses some. The sample records 120,000 to 150,000 clones, approximately 84% being singletons. The sequenced sample was PBMCs. All receptors come from a woman in her thirties or forties in good health and CMV-seronegative.

The chain combines TRBV9 with TRBJ2-1; TRBD2 aligns across 10 bases. This CDR3 has 16 residues. V lost 3 bases, J lost 4 bases, and 7 bases stayed unmatched. From germline, CDR1 is SGDLS and CDR2 YYNGEE. CDR3 DNA: TGTGCCAGCAGCGAGAGGACTAGCGGACTGTACAATGAGCAGTTCTTC. Translated: CASSERTSGLYNEQFF.

The count of this clone is one. This rearrangement joins TRBV18 to TRBJ2-7; TRBD1 matches at 9 bases. The CDR3 has 15 amino acids. Germline assignment: CDR1 KGHSH and CDR2 LQKENI. V was pared by 6 bases and J by 2 bases, with 8 bases of the junction left unmatched. As DNA, the CDR3 is TGTGCCAGCTCCTTCGGGACAGGGAAACCCTACGAGCAGTACTTC. It is translated as CASSFGTGKPYEQYF.

The chain uses TRBV9 and TRBJ2-7, with D uncertain. Germline V CDR1 and CDR2: SGDLS, YYNGEE. The CDR3 has 12 amino acids. V dropped 4 bases and J dropped 8 bases, with 13 bases sitting between them. For the CDR3, the DNA is TGTGCCAGCAGCACGACCGAGGCTCAGCAGTACTTC. Translation: CASSTTEAQQYF.

The table lists this clone with a few counts. The chain recombines TRBV29-1 with TRBJ2-2; TRBD2 agrees at 8 bases. The CDR3 is 15 amino acids. Trimming at V came to 6 bases and at J to 0 bases, leaving 6 bases not matched to a gene. The germline CDR1 and CDR2 sequences are SQVTM and ANQGSEA. CDR3 in DNA: TGCAGCGTCTCGGGGGGGTTCGCGAACACCGGGGAGCTGTTTTTT. Its protein is CSVSGGFANTGELFF.

The V gene is TRBV4-3, the J gene TRBJ1-5; D is undetermined. V was clipped by 0 bases and J by 2 bases, with 8 bases between them. The germline CDR1 and CDR2 sequences are LGHNA and YSLEER. This CDR3 contains 15 residues. The CDR3 nucleotides are TGCGCCAGCAGCCAAGACGGAACAGGCAATCAGCCCCAGCATTTT. Protein sequence: CASSQDGTGNQPQHF.

This clone was seen more than once but under ten times. The chain couples TRBV11-1 to TRBJ2-5; TRBD2 might be the D (6 bases). The CDR3 spans 16 residues. Germline assignment: CDR1 SGHAT and CDR2 FQDESV (reference sequence). With 5 bases removed from V and 1 base from J, the gap between germline ends came to 17 bases. The CDR3 here is CASSPRVAASQETQYF. The DNA for the CDR3 is TGTGCCAGCAGCCCCCGGGTAGCGGCTTCCCAAGAGACCCAGTACTTC. The full variable domain, its missing parts supplied by reference TRBV11-1 and TRBJ2-5, is EAEVAQSPRYKITEKSQAVAFWCDPISGHATLYWYRQILGQGPELLVQFQDESVVDDSQLPKDRFSAERLKGVDSTLKIQPAELGDSAMYLCASSPRVAASQETQYFGPGTRLLVL.

This chain connects TRBV4-3 to TRBJ1-2; D is unclear. The V end lost 0 bases, the J end lost 3 bases, and 11 bases lay between the germline ends. The germline CDR1 and CDR2 sequences are LGHNA and YSLEER. The CDR3 contains 15 residues. CDR3 nucleotides: TGCGCCAGCAGCCAAGATCCCGGAGCCCACTATGGCTACACCTTC. It yields the protein CASSQDPGAHYGYTF.

A word on this clone: This sample also contains other DNA sequences that code for the same CDR3. This chain connects TRBV7-2 to TRBJ1-1; D call uncertain. V was pared by 4 bases and J by 0 bases, with 6 bases between. Germline CDR1 reads SGHTA; CDR2 reads FQGNSA. This CDR3 is built from 13 residues. CDR3 in DNA: TGTGCCAGCAGCTACCGGGTGAACACTGAAGCTTTCTTT. This gives the protein CASSYRVNTEAFF.

CDR3: CASGGGTDTQYF. The CDR3, as DNA: TGTGCCAGCGGGGGGGGCACAGATACGCAGTATTTT. This chain connects TRBV28 to TRBJ2-3, with 7 bases matching TRBD2. The CDR3 extends over 12 amino acids. V lost 8 bases to trimming and J lost 1 base; unmatched junction nucleotides: 0. The germline gives CDR1 MDHEN, CDR2 SYDVKM.

CDR3 DNA: TGTGCCAGTAGTCCGGGACAGGGGTTTGACACTGAAGCTTTCTTT. Its translation is CASSPGQGFDTEAFF. This chain links TRBV19 with TRBJ1-1, with 10 bases lining up with TRBD1. V lost 5 bases to trimming and J lost 3 bases; unmatched junction nucleotides: 6. Germline CDR1 reads LNHDA; CDR2 reads SQIVND (reference sequence). CDR3 size: 15 residues.